Included here is one TCR beta chain sequence, with context. This clonotype has more than one count but fewer than ten. The specificity of this receptor is unknown. No per-base quality is available; no much larger clone lies one base away. To prepare the library, RACE was applied. TCRdb shows the sequencer as NextSeq 500. During library preparation, unique molecular identifiers were attached to individual cDNA molecules so that TCRs could be counted quantitatively and reproducibly. Each blood RNA sample was used to sequence both TCR alpha and TCR beta chains. The paper's processing steps were these. A median of about 100,000 TCRs per sample was observed, with a range of about 23,224 to 750,000. The Decombinator software suite was used to annotate the V, J and CDR3 of the TCR reads. Every sample was subsampled to the same number of TCRs (28,000) for the PS versus PT1 abundance plots. TCRs were defined as expanded if absent before sensitization and observed at least eight times at the 2-week time point. TCRdb reworked the public reads: Q25 trimming with fastp, MiXCR clone assembly, productive beta chains retained. Rows with one shared CDR3 protein collapse into an entry with the most common genes and DNA. It is TCRdb's table, rather than the study itself, that gives the V and J calls and clone size. The sample has approximately 120,000 distinct CDR3 sequences on record, about a tenth of them singletons. More than 3% of the sample comes from the top ten.

This sample was included in a study of human T cells and chemical hapten exposure (dated by TCRdb to the early 2020s). Study-wide context: For sensitization, 2% DPC in acetone was applied to a roughly 2 cm by roughly 2 cm area of upper inner arm skin. Weekly therapeutic DPC doses were additionally applied to the scalp of patients throughout the roughly 25-week study period. Patch testing was done on the upper back using Finn chambers containing 0.01% DPC, and results were scored after 6 days according to International Contact Dermatitis Research Group standards. Most of the patients in the cohort were female, and the cohort covered alopecia areata with under or over 50% scalp involvement, alopecia totalis and alopecia universalis. The libraries were sequenced as a pool, and the TCR yield per sample differed mostly because of small variations in library volumes within the pool. In alopecia patients, the study followed how the peripheral blood TCR repertoire changed in vivo over primary and secondary sensitization to diphenylcyclopropenone (DPC), a hapten. Blood samples were taken from patients before sensitization (week 0) and at 2, 6 and about 24 weeks after DPC sensitization. Roughly 30 alopecia patients provided blood for TCR sequencing at one to four time points (pre-sensitization, 2, 6 and 24 weeks). Study-wide findings and limitations: The number of TCRs above 1 in 1000 frequency did not change with DPC sensitization; there was no evidence of global repertoire structure alterations. Significantly more large CDR3 similarity clusters were formed by expanded TCRs than by pre-sensitization or healthy control sets, consistent with antigen-driven responses. After repeated subsampling, changes were observed in the strength of the expansion versus patch-test correlation and in the threshold at which the correlation became significant. The number of PT1 expanded TCRs positively correlated with patch test score, significant at thresholds 8, 16 and 32 but not 4. Because all patients had alopecia, a presumed autoimmune disease, the immune response of the patients might differ from that of healthy individuals.

Counted from cysteine to phenylalanine, this CDR3 has 13 amino acids. Only CDR3 DNA is held: 39 bases, read in frame from base 1. From the germline V gene, CDR1 is LGHNA and CDR2 is YNFKEQ. V is cut back by 4 bases and J by 7 bases, with 3 bases in the junction unmatched. Sample time point, as interpreted from the label and publication: patch test 2, 6 weeks after DPC sensitization. The meaning of the sample's treatment or condition label: therapeutic diphenylcyclopropenone sensitization with weekly scalp DPC. At every patch-test visit, the blood draw took place before the patch test was put on. Patients were eligible if aged 18 to 70, diagnosed with alopecia and judged suitable for DPC therapy, and pregnant patients were excluded. Total RNA was isolated from unfractionated whole blood collected in Tempus Blood RNA tubes.

The sample was whole blood, taken in connection with sensitization to the hapten diphenylcyclopropenone (DPC). The chain employs TRBV4-2 and TRBJ2-2; 7 bases in the junction line up with TRBD2. The TCR was taken from a woman aged 40 to 50 with alopecia areata. Some clones in this sample may be carry-over from other donors' samples. The CDR3 amino acid sequence is: CASSPGGGGELFF. The DNA sequence is given as TGTGCCAGCAGCCCGGGGGGAGGCGGGGAGCTGTTTTTT.